One sample yielded the 23 T cell receptor beta chains listed below, sequenced in a study of blood T cell repertoires in COVID-19. Data came from immunoSEQ multiplex PCR; TCRdb stores just in-frame clones and leaves some out. This sample has 210,000 or so clones, with roughly 80% found just once. Sequences were obtained from peripheral blood. The receptors were gathered from a woman at least 80 years old with acute or convalescent COVID-19.

This clone has just one count. This sequence joins TRBV3-1 (or the pseudogene TRBV3-2) and TRBJ1-5, with D hard to call. The CDR3 consists of 14 residues. CDR1 is LGHDT and CDR2 is YNNKEL in the germline V gene (reference sequence). Trimming removed 6 bases from V and 3 bases from J, with 12 bases in between. The CDR3 nucleotides read TGTGCCAGCAGTGTAGATTACCTCAATCAGCCCCAGCATTTT. Protein: CASSVDYLNQPQHF.

This chain links TRBV4-2 with TRBJ1-1; 10 bases fit TRBD1. CDR1 is LGHNA, CDR2 YNFKEQ, per germline. V trimming: 1 base; J trimming: 5 bases; junction bases outside the gene matches: 10. The CDR3 contains 17 residues. The DNA for the CDR3 is TGTGCCAGCAGCCAAGGGGTCGGGACAGGGGTTAGAACTGAAGCTTTCTTT. Protein product: CASSQGVGTGVRTEAFF.

The V and J genes are TRBV10-1 and TRBJ2-5; 11 bases line up with TRBD2. Germline V gene lookup returns CDR1 WNHNN and CDR2 SYGVQD (reference sequence). Unmatched junction bases numbered 4, after V lost 3 bases and J lost 4 bases. This CDR3 has 15 residues. For the CDR3, the DNA is TGCGCCAGCAGTGATGGTGGACTAGCGGGAGAGACCCAGTACTTC. This translates into CASSDGGLAGETQYF.

V is TRBV28 and J is TRBJ1-6; TRBD1 might be the D (6 bases). CDR1 MDHEN and CDR2 SYDVKM come from the germline V gene. The CDR3 covers 15 residues. Trimming took 6 bases from V and 0 from J, leaving 9 bases between them. The chain's CDR3 is CASSGDNSYNSPLHF. CDR3 DNA sequence: TGTGCCAGCAGCGGGGACAACTCCTATAATTCACCCCTCCACTTT.

The chain carries TRBV2 and TRBJ1-5; 7 nucleotides agree with TRBD1. J gave up 2 bases and V 7 bases, and 8 bases lay outside the gene matches. The CDR3 has 15 amino acids. Germline lookup yields CDR1 SNHLY and CDR2 FYNNEI. The CDR3 sequence is CASIRDSVGNQPQHF. The DNA of the CDR3 is TGTGCCAGCATCCGGGACAGCGTCGGCAATCAGCCCCAGCATTTT.

The chain uses TRBV5-4 and TRBJ2-5; 8 nucleotides align to TRBD2. This CDR3 has 16 amino acids. Germline-derived CDR1 and CDR2 are SGHNT and YYREEE (reference sequence). With V trimmed by 4 bases and J by 4 bases, 12 bases remained unmatched. The CDR3: CASSIPGTRVGETQYF. The CDR3 DNA is TGTGCCAGCAGCATTCCCGGGACTAGGGTGGGAGAGACCCAGTACTTC.

The CDR3 loop is CASSRTNLEKLFF. Written as DNA, the CDR3 is TGTGCCAGCAGCCGGACTAACCTAGAAAAACTGTTTTTT. The V gene is TRBV25-1, the J gene TRBJ1-4; D uncertain. V lost 6 bases, J lost 8 bases, and 13 bases lay in between. The CDR3 covers 13 residues. CDR1 is MGHDK and CDR2 is SYGVNS in the germline V gene.

The gene calls are TRBV28 and TRBJ2-7, with 9 positions matching TRBD2. Germline lookup yields CDR1 MDHEN and CDR2 SYDVKM. The CDR3 is 16 amino acids. V gave up 6 bases and J gave up 2 bases; unmatched junction bases: 11. In DNA form, the CDR3 reads TGTGCCAGCAGGGGGGGGTTTAGCGGGAGCGCCTACGAGCAGTACTTC. It encodes CASRGGFSGSAYEQYF.

The chain recombines TRBV30 with TRBJ1-2, with D uncertain. With 6 bases removed from V and 4 bases from J, the gap between germline ends came to 18 bases. Germline loops: CDR1 GTSNPN, CDR2 SVGIG (reference sequence). The CDR3 contains 14 residues. CDR3 residues: CACYLYEAGYGYTF. CDR3 sequence (DNA): TGTGCCTGTTACTTGTACGAAGCGGGCTATGGCTACACCTTC. The full variable domain, in which reference TRBV30 and TRBJ1-2 provide the parts outside the CDR3, is SQTIHQWPATLVQPVGSPLSLECTVEGTSNPNLYWYRQAAGRGLQLLFYSVGIGQISSEVPQNLSASRPQDRQFILSSKKLLLSDSGFYLCACYLYEAGYGYTFGSGTRLTVV.

In the case of this clone: At one end, the junction sequence differs from germline, possibly due to a read error. The rearrangement joins TRBV7-2 to TRBJ1-2, with a weak D call TRBD1 (5 bases). Looked up from germline, CDR1 is SGHTA and CDR2 is FQGNSA. The CDR3 covers 12 residues. This chain's CDR3 is CASSLGTGTQDF. CDR3 nucleotide sequence: TGTGCCAGCAGCTTAGGAACAGGCACGCAAGACTTC. Based on the CDR3 plus reference TRBV7-2 and TRBJ1-2, the full variable domain is GAGVSQSPSNKVTEKGKDVELRCDPISGHTALYWYRQSLGQGLEFLIYFQGNSAPDKSGLPSDRFSAERTGGSVSTLTIQRTQQEDSAVYLCASSLGTGTQDFGSGTRLTVV.

This sequence joins TRBV24-1 and TRBJ1-5, with D perhaps matching TRBD1 (6 bases). The CDR3 contains 14 residues. The V end was cut by 10 bases, the J end by 2 bases, with 14 bases between. The germline V gene encodes CDR1 KGHDR and CDR2 SFDVKD. CDR3 DNA: TGTGCCACGCACAGGGTGCGAGGCAATCAGCCCCAGCATTTT. This gives the protein CATHRVRGNQPQHF.

The V call is TRBV7-2, the J call TRBJ2-7; D might be TRBD2 (6 bases). Germline CDR1 is SGHTA and CDR2 is FQGNSA. The CDR3 runs 15 residues. Trimming left V 0 bases short and J 4 bases short, with 13 bases between. CDR3 sequence reads: CASSLAGGMMYEQYF. The CDR3 DNA sequence: TGTGCCAGCAGCTTAGCCGGAGGGATGATGTACGAGCAGTACTTC.

The CDR3 is CASSRSNQPQHF. CDR3 sequence (DNA): TGTGCCAGCAGCCGTAGCAATCAGCCCCAGCATTTT. The gene calls are TRBV7-2 and TRBJ1-5; D call uncertain. Looked up from germline, CDR1 is SGHTA and CDR2 is FQGNSA. Trimming stripped 5 bases from V and 0 bases from J, with 2 bases between. CDR3 length equals 12 residues.

This rearrangement joins TRBV6-6 to TRBJ1-1, with TRBD1 matching 9 bases. Germline V gene sequence: CDR1 MNHNY, CDR2 SVGAGI (reference sequence). The CDR3 spans 17 residues. The J segment lost 0 bases and the V segment lost 6 bases, leaving 11 bases of the junction unmatched. The CDR3 spells CASRRALGDRVNTEAFF. CDR3 nucleotide sequence: TGTGCCAGCAGACGAGCGCTTGGGGACAGGGTGAACACTGAAGCTTTCTTT.

CDR3 nucleotides: TGTGCCAGCAGCTGGCGAGGACAGGGAGGCAATCAGCCCCAGCATTTT. Protein sequence: CASSWRGQGGNQPQHF. The rearrangement links TRBV13 to TRBJ1-5; TRBD1 matches at 8 bases. Trimming at V came to 4 bases and at J to 2 bases, leaving 7 bases not matched to a gene. Germline V CDR1 and CDR2: PRHDT, FYEKMQ (reference sequence). The CDR3 sequence is 16 residues long. Full variable domain (outside the CDR3, taken from reference TRBV13 and TRBJ1-5): AAGVIQSPRHLIKEKRETATLKCYPIPRHDTVYWYQQGPGQDPQFLISFYEKMQSDKGSIPDRFSAQQFSDYHSELNMSSLELGDSALYFCASSWRGQGGNQPQHFGDGTRLSIL.

This clone is a singleton in its sample. The rearrangement links TRBV4-1 to TRBJ2-3, with TRBD1 matching 7 bases. The CDR3 contains 17 residues. V shed 2 bases, J shed 3 bases, and the junction held 11 bases outside the gene matches. In germline, CDR1 is MGHRA, CDR2 YSYEKL. The CDR3 DNA reads TGCGCCAGCAGCCAATCCGACGGGACAGCTATGACAGATACGCAGTATTTT. This sequence encodes CASSQSDGTAMTDTQYF.

This clone was counted between two and nine times. The V and J genes are TRBV24-1 and TRBJ2-2, with TRBD2 as a possible D gene (6 bases). This CDR3 is 15 amino acids long. V was trimmed by 9 bases and J by 4 bases, leaving 17 bases between them. Germline assignment: CDR1 KGHDR and CDR2 SFDVKD. The CDR3 coding sequence is TGTGCCACCGGAACGGGACTTCCCTTCACCGGGGAGCTGTTTTTT. Translating gives CATGTGLPFTGELFF.

A word on this clone: The junction differs from germline at one of its ends, possibly a read error. V is TRBV5-1 and J is TRBJ2-4; 11 bases match TRBD2. Germline CDR1 is SGHRS and CDR2 is YFSETQ. This CDR3 is 17 amino acids long. CDR3 bases: TGCGCCAACAGCCCACTAGCGGGGGAGGTGGGCAACAACATTCAGTACTTC. Protein product: CANSPLAGEVGNNIQYF.

This chain connects TRBV10-3 to TRBJ2-5; D possibly corresponds to TRBD2 (5 bases). The CDR3 is made up of 16 amino acids. V was cut by 2 bases and J by 2 bases, with 15 bases left in between. CDR1 and CDR2 (germline): ENHRY, SYGVKD. In nucleotides, the CDR3 is TGTGCCATCAGTGAGGCGGCGGGCCGGGGACAAGAGACCCAGTACTTC. This sequence encodes CAISEAAGRGQETQYF.

The chain joins TRBV4-3 to TRBJ1-3, with 8 bases matching TRBD1. J lost 2 bases, V lost 4 bases, and 4 bases had no gene match. There are 15 residues in the CDR3. CDR1 and CDR2 from the germline V gene are LGHNA and YSLEER. CDR3 DNA: TGCGCCAGCAGCCGTCAGGGGGCTGCTGGAAACACCATATATTTT. It translates to CASSRQGAAGNTIYF.

The J gene is TRBJ2-3, the V gene TRBV3-1 (or the pseudogene TRBV3-2); 8 bases are shared with TRBD2. The V and J ends lost 0 bases and 5 bases, in that order; junction bases with no gene match: 7. From germline, CDR1 is LGHDT and CDR2 YNNKEL (reference sequence). The CDR3 is made up of 16 amino acids. The CDR3 loop is CASSQDAGLGGDTQYF. CDR3 nucleotide sequence: TGTGCCAGCAGCCAAGATGCGGGACTAGGAGGAGATACGCAGTATTTT.

This chain uses TRBV7-2 with TRBJ2-2, with D tentatively TRBD2 (5 bases). The CDR3 spans 16 residues. The ends were cut back, 4 bases at V and 2 bases at J, with 14 bases in the middle. The germline V gene has CDR1 SGHTA and CDR2 FQGNSA. The CDR3 DNA sequence: TGTGCCAGCAGCTCACGGACTCGACTAAACACCGGGGAGCTGTTTTTT. Protein: CASSSRTRLNTGELFF.

The chain links TRBV10-3 to TRBJ2-1; TRBD2 matches at 8 bases. The V gene end was trimmed by 0 bases and the J gene end by 6 bases; junction bases not matched to a gene: 10. Germline V gene sequence: CDR1 ENHRY, CDR2 SYGVKD. CDR3 length equals 17 residues. This CDR3 reads CAISESEPGGPSNEQFF. For the CDR3, the DNA is TGTGCCATCAGTGAGTCCGAGCCGGGAGGGCCCTCCAATGAGCAGTTCTTC.